A selection of T cell receptor beta chains follows, all from one sample in a study of CD8+ T cells in alopecia areata. Sequencing was performed with immunoSEQ multiplex PCR; in TCRdb, only in-frame clones are kept and a portion is missing. Altogether approximately 150,000 clones are present, approximately 50% being singletons, with the ten largest covering roughly 0.99%. The sequenced sample was CD4+ T cells sorted from blood, obtained at week 0. These receptors originate from a human donor with alopecia areata. CDR3s leave out the opening cysteine and the closing phenylalanine or tryptophan. Size is stated for part of the rows, as once, few or many counts, or as a class when the clone is expanded.

V gene	J gene	clone size	CDR3 protein
TRBV12-5	TRBJ2-6	once	ASGDSGANVLT
TRBV7-9	TRBJ2-4	NA	ASSRIQGENIQY
TRBV29-1	TRBJ1-2	NA	SVDAGGAGGYT
TRBV29-1	TRBJ2-1	few	SVARRSYNEQF
TRBV4-1	TRBJ2-3	NA	ASSQDRASGDRNTQY
TRBV6-5	TRBJ2-7	few	ASSGGGEQY
TRBV7-9	TRBJ2-7	NA	ASSSWTSGSS
TRBV5-1	TRBJ2-7	once	ASSSQGGSYEQY
TRBV5-1	TRBJ2-7	NA	ASSQGGVRERDEQY
TRBV5-1	TRBJ2-6	NA	ASRLTVANVLT
TRBV6-5	TRBJ1-4	NA	ASSATGPNEKLF
TRBV19	TRBJ2-2	NA	ASGTGGRGTGELF
TRBV29-1	TRBJ2-6	NA	SVENPQGSGANVLT